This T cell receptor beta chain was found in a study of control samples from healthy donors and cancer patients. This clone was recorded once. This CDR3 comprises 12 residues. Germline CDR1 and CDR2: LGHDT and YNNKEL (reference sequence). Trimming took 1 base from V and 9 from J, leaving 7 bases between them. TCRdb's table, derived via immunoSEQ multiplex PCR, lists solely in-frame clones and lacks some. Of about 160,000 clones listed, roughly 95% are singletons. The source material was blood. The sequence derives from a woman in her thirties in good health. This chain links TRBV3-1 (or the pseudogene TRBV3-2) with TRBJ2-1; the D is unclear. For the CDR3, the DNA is TGTGCCAGCAGCCAAGCTGGGCGTGAGCAGTTCTTC. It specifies CASSQAGREQFF.